Included here is one T cell receptor (beta chain) sequence, with context. Sequenced by immunoSEQ multiplex PCR; TCRdb stores in-frame clones only, minus some. The sample consists of 220,000 or so clones, around 86% of them appearing once. The sample is drawn from a study of cytomegalovirus exposure and HLA in healthy donors. CDR3 size: 12 residues. The germline V gene encodes CDR1 ENHRY and CDR2 SYGVKD. The V end was cut by 5 bases, the J end by 1 base, with 5 bases between. The V call is TRBV10-3, the J call TRBJ1-1; D call uncertain. The receptor's source is a woman in her late teens or twenties in good health and CMV-seropositive. Sequencing was performed on PBMCs. The CDR3 DNA sequence: TGTGCCATCAGTCTAGCGAACACTGAAGCTTTCTTT. It is translated as CAISLANTEAFF.